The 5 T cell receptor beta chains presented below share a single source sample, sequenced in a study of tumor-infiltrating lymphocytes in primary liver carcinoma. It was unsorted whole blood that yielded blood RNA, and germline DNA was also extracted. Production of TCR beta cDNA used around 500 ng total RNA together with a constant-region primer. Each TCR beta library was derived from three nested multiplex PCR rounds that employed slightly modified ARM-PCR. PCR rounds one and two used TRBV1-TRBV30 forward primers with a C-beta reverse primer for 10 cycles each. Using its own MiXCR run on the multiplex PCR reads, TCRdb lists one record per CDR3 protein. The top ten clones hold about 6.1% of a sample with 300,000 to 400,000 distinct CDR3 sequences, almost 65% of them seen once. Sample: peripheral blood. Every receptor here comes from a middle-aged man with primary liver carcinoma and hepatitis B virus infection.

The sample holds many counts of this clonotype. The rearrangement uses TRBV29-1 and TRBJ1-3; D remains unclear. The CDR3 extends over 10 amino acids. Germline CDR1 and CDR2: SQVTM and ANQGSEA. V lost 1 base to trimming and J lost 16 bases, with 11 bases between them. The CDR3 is CSVEAGVKYF. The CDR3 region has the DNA TGCAGCGTTGAAGCCGGGGTGAAGTATTTT.

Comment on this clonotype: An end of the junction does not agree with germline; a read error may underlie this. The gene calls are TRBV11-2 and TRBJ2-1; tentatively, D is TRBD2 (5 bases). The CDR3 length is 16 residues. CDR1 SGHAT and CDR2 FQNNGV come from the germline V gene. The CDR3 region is CVSSLLETSRGNEQFF. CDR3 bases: TGTGTCAGCAGCTTACTTGAGACTTCCCGAGGGAATGAGCAGTTCTTC.

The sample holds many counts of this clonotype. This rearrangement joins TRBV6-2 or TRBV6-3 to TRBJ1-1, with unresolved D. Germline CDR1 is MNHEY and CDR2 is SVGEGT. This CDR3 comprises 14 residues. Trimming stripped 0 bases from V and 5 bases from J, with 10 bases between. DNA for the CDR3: TGTGCCAGCAGTTACTCGATCCGGGCTACTGAAGCTTTCTTT. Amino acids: CASSYSIRATEAFF.

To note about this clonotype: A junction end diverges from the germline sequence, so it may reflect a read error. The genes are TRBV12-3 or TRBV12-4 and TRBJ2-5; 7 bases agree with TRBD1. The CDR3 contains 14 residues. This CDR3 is CASSLGTGQEAQYF. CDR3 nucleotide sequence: TGTGCCAGCAGTTTAGGGACAGGTCAAGAGGCCCAGTACTTC.

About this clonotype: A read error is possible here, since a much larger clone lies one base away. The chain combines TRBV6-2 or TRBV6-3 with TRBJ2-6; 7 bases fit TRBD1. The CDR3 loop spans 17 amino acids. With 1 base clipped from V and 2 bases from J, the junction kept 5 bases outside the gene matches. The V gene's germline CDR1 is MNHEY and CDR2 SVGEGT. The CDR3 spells CASSYWQGVAGANVLTF. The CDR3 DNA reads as TGTGCCAGCAGTTACTGGCAGGGGGTTGCTGGGGCCAACGTCCTGACTTTC.